These 5 T cell receptor beta chains were all obtained from the same sample, sequenced in a study of blood T cell repertoires in COVID-19. Data came from immunoSEQ multiplex PCR; TCRdb stores just in-frame clones and leaves some out. The sample has some 87,000 clones; around 90% are singletons. Sequenced sample: peripheral blood. These receptors came from a woman between 65 and 79 years old with acute or convalescent COVID-19.

The genes are TRBV30 and TRBJ1-2; a possible D gene is TRBD1 (6 bases). V shed 2 bases and J shed 8 bases, with 18 bases lying between them. Per the germline V gene, CDR1 is GTSNPN and CDR2 is SVGIG (reference sequence). There are 14 residues in the CDR3. The CDR3 DNA follows: TGTGCCTGGAGTCGAGATACAGGGAACGGCGGCTACACCTTC. Translated, it gives CAWSRDTGNGGYTF. Drawing the rest from reference TRBV30 and TRBJ1-2, the complete variable domain is SQTIHQWPATLVQPVGSPLSLECTVEGTSNPNLYWYRQAAGRGLQLLFYSVGIGQISSEVPQNLSASRPQDRQFILSSKKLLLSDSGFYLCAWSRDTGNGGYTFGSGTRLTVV.

The chain joins TRBV7-9 to TRBJ1-1, with 9 positions matching TRBD1. The germline gives CDR1 SEHNR, CDR2 FQNEAQ (reference sequence). Trimming cost V 8 bases and J 5 bases; bases outside gene matches: 15. This CDR3 has 16 amino acids. The CDR3 DNA is TGTGCCAGCCGAAAAGGGGGAGACAGGGGGTGGACTGAAGCTTTCTTT. This codes for CASRKGGDRGWTEAFF.

This clone was observed once. The gene calls are TRBV9 and TRBJ2-1, with 11 bases identical to TRBD2. The junction had 1 base not matched to a gene; V was cut back by 0 bases and J by 8 bases. The length of the CDR3 is 14 residues. Germline-derived CDR1 and CDR2 are SGDLS and YYNGEE. The chain's CDR3 is CASSVGLAGHEQFF. The CDR3 DNA reads TGTGCCAGCAGCGTAGGACTAGCGGGACATGAGCAGTTCTTC.

V gene TRBV2 combines with J gene TRBJ2-2; D is ambiguous. Germline V CDR1 and CDR2: SNHLY, FYNNEI. This CDR3 is built from 14 residues. V dropped 6 bases and J dropped 7 bases, with 15 bases sitting between them. CDR3 DNA: TGTGCCAGCAGGGAGAAGGCGGTCGTCGGGGAGCTGTTTTTT. It codes for CASREKAVVGELFF.

This clone appeared a single time. The J gene is TRBJ2-3, the V gene TRBV14; a possible D gene is TRBD2 (5 bases). CDR1 and CDR2 (germline): SGHDN, FVKESK. The CDR3 consists of 14 residues. V lost 2 bases and J lost 5, with 11 bases in between. The CDR3 spells CASSQWEKKDTQYF. Here the CDR3 DNA reads TGTGCCAGCAGCCAATGGGAGAAAAAAGATACGCAGTATTTT.